The clone carrying this T cell receptor (beta chain) was counted a few times. Its antigen remains unidentified. The data belong to a study of T cell responses to AZD1222 COVID-19 vaccine. Clones were read by immunoSEQ multiplex PCR, and TCRdb kept only the in-frame ones, dropping some. In the table there are some 80,000 clones, approximately 88% of which are singletons. General observations from the study: Only a handful of people who got AZD1222 tested seropositive at baseline. Regions 160-218 and 743-854 dominated among vaccine-associated CD4 TCRs spanning spike. Mostly white British, mostly female donors; authors suggested clonal diversity may be underestimated.

The CDR3 length is 15 residues. V gave up 8 bases and J gave up 5 bases, with 21 bases separating them. Per germline, CDR1 SEHNR and CDR2 FQNEAQ (reference sequence). This chain uses TRBV7-9 with TRBJ2-5; tentative D call: TRBD2 (5 bases). The sequence derives from an adult in good health. This sample comprised peripheral blood, obtained on day 0 of MenACWY control vaccination. CDR3: CASFRPDYQRETQYF. In DNA, the CDR3 is TGTGCCAGCTTCAGGCCCGACTACCAACGGGAGACCCAGTACTTC.